The next 20 T cell receptor beta chains were all read from a single sample in a study of early T cells in non-severe SARS-CoV-2 infection. TCRdb itself ran the 5' RACE reads through MiXCR, one entry per CDR3 protein. The sample comprises roughly 27,000 distinct CDR3 sequences, about 5% of which are singletons, and 10% to 12% rests with the top ten. The sequencing sample was made of whole blood. These receptors were taken from an adult who was a healthcare worker with PCR-confirmed SARS-CoV-2 infection or an uninfected control (not recorded which).

This sequence joins TRBV12-3 or TRBV12-4 and TRBJ2-2; D is possibly TRBD1 (5 bases). V lost 5 bases and J lost 2, with 12 bases in between. The CDR3 sequence is 15 residues long. In DNA form, the CDR3 reads TGTGCCAGCAGTCCCGGTCAGGGAAACACCGGGGAGCTGTTTTTT. Protein sequence: CASSPGQGNTGELFF.

This clonotype was recorded many times. The chain joins TRBV7-9 to TRBJ1-5; TRBD1 aligns across 7 bases. V trimming: 5 bases; J trimming: 2 bases; junction bases outside the gene matches: 9. Per the germline V gene, CDR1 is SEHNR and CDR2 is FQNEAQ (reference sequence). This CDR3 is 16 amino acids long. The CDR3 DNA reads TGTGCCAGCAGCCGCGGTGGAGGGACAGGCAATCAGCCCCAGCATTTT. This codes for CASSRGGGTGNQPQHF.

V and J are TRBV6-5 and TRBJ1-3, with a weak D call TRBD1 (5 bases). This CDR3 region has 17 residues. Germline lookup yields CDR1 MNHEY and CDR2 SVGAGI. V was shortened by 2 bases and J by 0 bases, with 14 bases between the two germline ends. CDR3 sequence (DNA): TGTGCCAGCAGTTACGGGCAGGGCCCGATCTCTGGAAACACCATATATTTT. Its translation is CASSYGQGPISGNTIYF.

This clonotype was seen ten or more times. The V call is TRBV28, the J call TRBJ1-2; D is perhaps TRBD1 (6 bases). Germline V CDR1 and CDR2: MDHEN, SYDVKM. Between the trimmed V and J ends, which lost 2 bases and 4 bases, there was a span of 14 bases. CDR3 length: 15 residues. CDR3: CASSLSQGIGYGYTF. The CDR3 DNA reads TGTGCCAGCAGTTTAAGTCAGGGGATCGGCTATGGCTACACCTTC.

This clonotype was seen repeatedly, ten times or more. The rearrangement uses TRBV20-1 and TRBJ1-1, with 8 bases aligning to TRBD1. CDR1 is DFQATT, CDR2 SNEGSKA, per germline (reference sequence). CDR3 size: 15 residues. With V trimmed by 5 bases and J by 5 bases, 13 bases remained unmatched. CDR3 sequence: CSAVEMTGVGTEAFF. As DNA, the CDR3 is TGCAGTGCTGTAGAGATGACAGGGGTTGGGACTGAAGCTTTCTTT.

This clonotype was seen repeatedly, ten times or more. The V call is TRBV12-3 or TRBV12-4, the J call TRBJ1-3, with D unresolved. Trimming pared 6 bases from V and 3 bases from J, leaving 9 bases between. This CDR3 region has 13 residues. CDR3 in DNA: TGTGCCAGCAGCCGCACGATTGGAAACACCATATATTTT. Translating it yields CASSRTIGNTIYF.

This clonotype was seen at least ten times. J is TRBJ2-7 and V is TRBV7-2; 7 bases match TRBD1. Per the germline V gene, CDR1 is SGHTA and CDR2 is FQGNSA. CDR3 length equals 14 residues. V dropped 5 bases and J dropped 3; count of bases not matched to a gene: 7. DNA for the CDR3: TGTGCCAGCAGCCCTACGGGACAGCACTACGAGCAGTACTTC. Residues: CASSPTGQHYEQYF.

Ten or more counts support this clonotype. V usage is TRBV11-2 and J usage is TRBJ2-2; perhaps TRBD2 as D (6 bases). This CDR3 has 15 amino acids. Germline values: CDR1 SGHAT, CDR2 FQNNGV. The V end was cut by 5 bases, the J end by 1 base, with 11 bases between. The CDR3 DNA follows: TGTGCCAGCAGCCTTCGACTAGAGAACACCGGGGAGCTGTTTTTT. This gives the protein CASSLRLENTGELFF.

This clonotype turned up a few times. The chain has TRBV6-5 and TRBJ2-1; 9 bases agree with TRBD1. The V segment lost 2 bases and the J segment 6 bases; nucleotides outside the gene matches: 8. The CDR3 has 16 residues. Looked up from germline, CDR1 is MNHEY and CDR2 is SVGAGI. The CDR3 spells CASSYTGTGHFNEQFF. CDR3 coding DNA: TGTGCCAGCAGTTACACCGGGACAGGGCATTTCAATGAGCAGTTCTTC.

This clonotype was seen a few times. The V call is TRBV29-1, the J call TRBJ2-2, with D hard to call. Germline CDR1 reads SQVTM; CDR2 reads ANQGSEA. V gave up 8 bases and J gave up 3 bases, with 13 bases separating them. The CDR3 consists of 13 residues. CDR3 DNA sequence: TGCAGCACCGCGAGGAAGGACACCGGGGAGCTGTTTTTT. Amino acids: CSTARKDTGELFF.

This clonotype has a count of ten or more. V usage is TRBV18 and J usage is TRBJ2-2; D is unresolved. From germline, CDR1 is KGHSH and CDR2 LQKENI. The CDR3 sequence is 12 residues long. The V end was cut by 4 bases, the J end by 6 bases, with 6 bases between. This CDR3 reads CASSLPPGELFF. The CDR3 region has the DNA TGTGCCAGCTCACTTCCCCCCGGGGAGCTGTTTTTT.

This clonotype has at least ten counts. In DNA form, the CDR3 reads TGTGCCAGCAGCAGGGACTCCCCCTACGAGCAGTACTTC. Encoded protein: CASSRDSPYEQYF. The rearrangement links TRBV7-6 to TRBJ2-7; D is possibly TRBD2 (6 bases). The V gene lost 5 bases and the J gene lost 2 bases, with 10 bases spanning the gap. The CDR3 has 13 residues. Looked up from germline, CDR1 is SGHVS and CDR2 is FNYEAQ.

This clonotype was detected many times. The chain links TRBV5-1 to TRBJ2-2; a possible D gene is TRBD1 (5 bases). The CDR3 has 13 amino acids. Germline lookup yields CDR1 SGHRS and CDR2 YFSETQ. Trimming took 4 bases from V and 4 from J, leaving 8 bases between them. The CDR3 DNA sequence: TGCGCCAGCAGCGTGACAGTCACCGGGGAGCTGTTTTTT. It codes for CASSVTVTGELFF.

The chain links TRBV7-2 to TRBJ2-2; D perhaps matches TRBD1 (5 bases). This CDR3 has 15 residues. Germline-derived CDR1 and CDR2 are SGHTA and FQGNSA. The V end was cut by 5 bases, the J end by 1 base, with 11 bases between. The CDR3 loop is CASSPRQKNTGELFF. CDR3 nucleotides: TGTGCCAGCAGCCCCCGACAGAAGAACACCGGGGAGCTGTTTTTT. Together with reference TRBV7-2 and TRBJ2-2, the CDR3 gives the full variable domain: GAGVSQSPSNKVTEKGKDVELRCDPISGHTALYWYRQSLGQGLEFLIYFQGNSAPDKSGLPSDRFSAERTGGSVSTLTIQRTQQEDSAVYLCASSPRQKNTGELFFGEGSRLTVL.

The sample holds many counts of this clonotype. This chain connects TRBV10-2 to TRBJ1-6; maybe TRBD1 (5 bases). V was trimmed by 4 bases and J by 5 bases, leaving 6 bases between them. The CDR3 totals 13 residues. Per the germline V gene, CDR1 is WSHSY and CDR2 is SAAADI. Here the CDR3 reads CASSVRDNSPLHF. CDR3 DNA: TGCGCCAGCAGTGTCAGGGATAATTCACCCCTCCACTTT.

This clonotype was recorded many times. The V and J genes are TRBV14 and TRBJ1-6, with D possibly being TRBD1 (5 bases). This CDR3 is built from 15 residues. Germline V CDR1 and CDR2: SGHDN, FVKESK. The ends were cut back, 6 bases at V and 4 bases at J, with 13 bases in the middle. This chain's CDR3 is CASSPRDPYNSPLHF. CDR3 sequence (DNA): TGTGCCAGCAGTCCCCGGGACCCTTATAATTCACCCCTCCACTTT.

Ten or more counts support this clonotype. J is TRBJ1-1 and V is TRBV21-1. TRBV21-1 is a known pseudogene. The CDR3 consists of 16 residues. DNA of the CDR3: TGTGCCAGCAGCAAAGGGCCATCGGCCTGGAACACTGAAGCTTTCTTT. Encoded protein: CASSKGPSAWNTEAFF.

The chain's CDR3 is CASSSGRTSGSYEQYF. For the CDR3, the DNA is TGTGCCAGCAGCTCAGGAAGGACTAGCGGCTCCTACGAGCAGTACTTC. The V gene is TRBV11-2, the J gene TRBJ2-7; 10 bases match TRBD2. The CDR3 extends over 16 amino acids. Per the germline V gene, CDR1 is SGHAT and CDR2 is FQNNGV. V trimming: 4 bases; J trimming: 0 bases; junction bases outside the gene matches: 6. Full variable domain (remainder filled in from reference TRBV11-2 and TRBJ2-7): EAGVAQSPRYKIIEKRQSVAFWCNPISGHATLYWYQQILGQGPKLLIQFQNNGVVDDSQLPKDRFSAERLKGVDSTLKIQPAKLEDSAVYLCASSSGRTSGSYEQYFGPGTRLTVT.

In its sample, this clonotype ranks as medium-sized. The chain has TRBV29-1 and TRBJ1-3; D unresolved. The CDR3 has 12 amino acids. Between the trimmed V and J ends, which lost 3 bases and 4 bases, there was a span of 7 bases. Germline lookup yields CDR1 SQVTM and CDR2 ANQGSEA. CDR3 sequence (DNA): TGCAGCGTTGAGACACTCGGAAACACCATATATTTT. As protein: CSVETLGNTIYF.

This clonotype was counted at least ten times. The CDR3 DNA sequence: TGTGCCAGCAGCTTGCAAGCTAGCGGACCGGTCGATACGCAGTATTTT. Translating gives CASSLQASGPVDTQYF. The chain combines TRBV7-9 with TRBJ2-3, with TRBD2 identical over 7 bases. The V gene's germline CDR1 is SEHNR and CDR2 FQNEAQ (reference sequence). Trimming took 3 bases from V and 6 from J; bases not matched to a gene: 12. This CDR3 spans 16 amino acids.